This section outlines one T cell receptor (beta chain) sequence together with its context. A much larger clone differs by one base, so this may be a read error. The data were taken from a study of T cells after yellow fever vaccination. TCRdb ran MiXCR on the 5' RACE reads and lists one entry per CDR3 protein. This table holds 70,000 or so distinct CDR3 sequences, 5.9% found once. Germline V gene sequence: CDR1 MNHNS, CDR2 SASEGT. The CDR3 spans 17 residues. The TCR was taken from a man younger than 30 who received the YFV17D yellow fever vaccine. The rearrangement links TRBV6-1 to TRBJ2-2; D is perhaps TRBD1 (6 bases). The sequencing used CD4+ T cells sorted from PBMCs, collected around 15 days after the first yellow fever vaccination. CDR3 protein: CGSSEVLASGDTGELFF. The DNA for the CDR3 is TGTGGCAGCAGTGAAGTTTTAGCGTCAGGGGACACCGGGGAGCTGTTTTTT.